Shown below are 17 T cell receptor beta chains from a single sample sequenced in a study of T cells after yellow fever vaccination. TCRdb redid the calling of the 5' RACE reads with MiXCR, one entry per CDR3 protein. The data contain around 350,000 distinct CDR3 sequences, 11% of them singletons. Specimen: PBMCs, collected on the day of the first yellow fever vaccination. Receptor source: a man aged 18 to 29 who received the YFV17D yellow fever vaccine.

The rearrangement uses TRBV6-1 and TRBJ1-1; the D gene is possibly TRBD1 (5 bases). CDR3 size: 14 residues. Per the germline V gene, CDR1 is MNHNS and CDR2 is SASEGT. V was shortened by 6 bases and J by 0 bases, with 11 bases between the two germline ends. CDR3: CASSSQGMNTEAFF. CDR3 nucleotides: TGTGCCAGCAGCAGTCAGGGTATGAACACTGAAGCTTTCTTT.

This clonotype showed up just a few times. The CDR3 nucleotides are TGTGCCAGCGGGGGGACAGGTCGCACTGAAGCTTTCTTT. It codes for CASGGTGRTEAFF. The J gene is TRBJ1-1, the V gene TRBV12-3 or TRBV12-4; TRBD1 matches 8 bases. There are 13 residues in the CDR3. The V segment lost 8 bases and the J segment 4 bases; nucleotides outside the gene matches: 6.

The chain has TRBV30 and TRBJ2-7, with a tentative D call TRBD1 (6 bases). V lost 2 bases and J lost 4, with 9 bases in between. The CDR3 totals 12 residues. Germline assignment: CDR1 GTSNPN and CDR2 SVGIG (reference sequence). The CDR3 sequence is CAWSYREYEQYF. The CDR3, as DNA: TGTGCCTGGAGTTACAGGGAATACGAGCAGTACTTC.

This clonotype was seen a few times. V gene TRBV7-6 combines with J gene TRBJ2-7; 7 bases fit TRBD1. Trimming at V came to 3 bases and at J to 7 bases, leaving 6 bases not matched to a gene. Germline V lookup: CDR1 SGHVS, CDR2 FNYEAQ. CDR3 size: 13 residues. The CDR3: CASSFRTGGEQYF. The CDR3 DNA is TGTGCCAGCAGCTTTAGGACAGGAGGAGAGCAGTACTTC.

This clonotype was seen ten or more times. The chain has TRBV10-3 and TRBJ1-6; 7 bases agree with TRBD1. With 6 bases clipped from V and 6 bases from J, the junction kept 8 bases outside the gene matches. CDR1 and CDR2 (germline): ENHRY, SYGVKD. The CDR3 spans 15 residues. The CDR3 DNA follows: TGTGCCATCAGGGAACAGGGGATGCTTAATTCACCCCTCCACTTT. Its protein is CAIREQGMLNSPLHF.

The chain has TRBV4-3 and TRBJ2-1; 7 bases match TRBD2. Germline assignment: CDR1 LGHNA and CDR2 YSLEER. The length of the CDR3 is 16 residues. Trimming at V came to 1 base and at J to 7 bases, leaving 10 bases not matched to a gene. The CDR3 DNA is TGCGCCAGCAGCCAAGTTGGGCTAGCGGAAGGGAATGAGCAGTTCTTC. Residues: CASSQVGLAEGNEQFF.

The V gene is TRBV20-1, the J gene TRBJ2-3, with D perhaps matching TRBD2 (6 bases). The CDR3 totals 15 residues. The V gene's germline CDR1 is DFQATT and CDR2 SNEGSKA (reference sequence). V was clipped by 1 base and J by 0 bases, with 11 bases between them. The CDR3 nucleotides are TGCAGTGCTAGAGTGTGGGGGAGGAGCACAGATACGCAGTATTTT. Residues: CSARVWGRSTDTQYF.

The rearrangement uses TRBV7-8 and TRBJ2-7, with 9 positions matching TRBD1. CDR3 length: 14 amino acids. V lost 5 bases and J lost 3; bases outside the gene matches: 5. The germline V gene has CDR1 SGHVS and CDR2 FQNEAQ. CDR3 sequence (DNA): TGTGCCAGCAGCCCGAGGACAGGGGACTACGAGCAGTACGTC. Translating it yields CASSPRTGDYEQYV.

This clonotype has just a few counts. The CDR3 is CASSRRGAQETQYF. DNA of the CDR3: TGTGCCAGCAGCCGAAGGGGGGCTCAAGAGACCCAGTACTTC. The chain employs TRBV7-2 and TRBJ2-5, with D perhaps being TRBD1 or TRBD2 (6 bases each). V lost 5 bases and J lost 2, with 12 bases in between. CDR3 length: 14 residues. Per the germline V gene, CDR1 is SGHTA and CDR2 is FQGNSA.

This clonotype came up a few times. This chain joins TRBV12-3 or TRBV12-4 and TRBJ2-3; 12 bases align to TRBD1. This CDR3 contains 14 residues. After removal of 4 bases from V and 4 bases from J, the junction contained 0 bases not matched to a gene. DNA of the CDR3: TGTGCCAGCAGTTGGGACAGGGGGCCAGATACGCAGTATTTT. Amino acids: CASSWDRGPDTQYF.

This clonotype came up a few times. The chain combines TRBV3-1 with TRBJ1-1; D possibly corresponds to TRBD1 (5 bases). Trimming pared 4 bases from V and 2 bases from J, leaving 17 bases between. The CDR3 has 16 amino acids. Per germline, CDR1 LGHDT and CDR2 YNNKEL (reference sequence). The CDR3 region has the DNA TGTGCCAGCAGCCTCTGTGGGGGGGGTCCAAACACTGAAGCTTTCTTT. Its translation: CASSLCGGGPNTEAFF.

This sequence joins TRBV4-2 and TRBJ2-4, with D possibly being TRBD2 (6 bases). Germline V gives CDR1 LGHNA, CDR2 YNFKEQ. Trimming pared 2 bases from V and 6 bases from J, leaving 14 bases between. The CDR3 contains 15 residues. CDR3 amino acids: CASSQQAGSVNIQYF. CDR3 coding DNA: TGTGCCAGCAGCCAACAAGCGGGTAGCGTAAACATTCAGTACTTC.

This clonotype turned up a few times. The V call is TRBV4-3, the J call TRBJ2-5, with 9 nucleotides matching TRBD1. Unmatched junction bases numbered 3, after V lost 3 bases and J lost 7 bases. The CDR3 consists of 13 residues. Germline values: CDR1 LGHNA, CDR2 YSLEER. Here the CDR3 reads CASSQDRGGTQYF. The CDR3 DNA sequence: TGCGCCAGCAGCCAGGACAGGGGCGGGACCCAGTACTTC.

V usage is TRBV5-6 and J usage is TRBJ2-7; D is undetermined. From germline, CDR1 is SGHDT and CDR2 YYEEEE. V lost 5 bases, J lost 3 bases, and 9 bases lay in between. This CDR3 comprises 12 residues. The DNA for the CDR3 is TGTGCCAGCAGTGTGGGTAGCTACGAGCAGTACGTC. Its protein product is CASSVGSYEQYV.

The chain couples TRBV7-2 to TRBJ2-3; TRBD1 matches 9 bases. In germline, CDR1 is SGHTA, CDR2 FQGNSA. The J segment lost 1 base and the V segment lost 4 bases, leaving 9 bases of the junction unmatched. The CDR3 extends over 17 amino acids. CDR3 sequence reads: CASSSRFGDRGTDTQYF. The DNA of the CDR3 is TGTGCCAGCAGCTCCCGGTTCGGGGACAGGGGCACAGATACGCAGTATTTT.

This chain joins TRBV6-5 and TRBJ2-1, with TRBD2 as a possible D gene (7 bases). The germline V gene encodes CDR1 MNHEY and CDR2 SVGAGI. The CDR3 consists of 15 residues. The ends were cut back, 4 bases at V and 8 bases at J, with 18 bases in the middle. CDR3 nucleotide sequence: TGTGCCAGCAGTTTTCGGGGGGCCGAAGGAGATGAGCAGTTCTTC. Translated, it gives CASSFRGAEGDEQFF.

The rearrangement links TRBV20-1 to TRBJ2-2, with D unresolved. This CDR3 is built from 16 residues. The V end was cut by 0 bases, the J end by 2 bases, with 13 bases between. The germline gives CDR1 DFQATT, CDR2 SNEGSKA (reference sequence). Written as DNA, the CDR3 is TGCAGTGCTAGAGATAGTTTACGAGGAAACACCGGGGAGCTGTTTTTT. Its translation is CSARDSLRGNTGELFF.